This T cell receptor (beta chain) was captured by sequencing in a study of naive and memory T cell subsets. An oligonucleotide containing a UMI was ligated to the 3' end of TCR cDNA. Amplification of ligated cDNA took four PCR rounds with SP2 and nested alpha and beta constant primers. In TCRdb, the 5' RACE reads were re-called with MiXCR into one record per CDR3 protein. The table includes about 48,000 distinct CDR3 sequences, around 5% detected once. Germline loops: CDR1 MNHEY, CDR2 SVGEGT. This CDR3 spans 16 amino acids. V was pared by 5 bases and J by 6 bases, with 8 bases of the junction left unmatched.

The sequence was collected from a female donor in good health. This rearrangement joins TRBV6-2 or TRBV6-3 to TRBJ2-5; 14 bases fit TRBD2. CDR3 nucleotides: TGTGCCAGCAGTCCTGGGACTAGCGGGAGACTGAAGACCCAGTACTTC. Its protein is CASSPGTSGRLKTQYF.